This TCR beta chain was captured by sequencing in a study of T cells in localized non-small cell lung cancer. This CDR3 is 16 amino acids long. V shed 2 bases and J shed 4 bases, with 15 bases lying between them. Germline loops: CDR1 MGHRA, CDR2 YSYEKL. Study-wide points: Uninvolved adjacent lung showed higher T cell clonality than tumor.

Sequencing used immunoSEQ multiplex PCR; TCRdb keeps in-frame clones, though not all of them. The table shows around 78,000 clones, with over 75% occurring only once. Regarding this clone: What it binds is unknown.

The sample was peripheral blood, taken before any cancer treatment. The gene calls are TRBV4-1 and TRBJ1-5; D not resolved. The sequence derives from a female donor at least 60 years old with stage I lung adenocarcinoma. In DNA, the CDR3 is TGCGCCAGCAGCCAAACGCCTGGGAACAGTAATCAGCCCCAGCATTTT. Encoded protein: CASSQTPGNSNQPQHF.